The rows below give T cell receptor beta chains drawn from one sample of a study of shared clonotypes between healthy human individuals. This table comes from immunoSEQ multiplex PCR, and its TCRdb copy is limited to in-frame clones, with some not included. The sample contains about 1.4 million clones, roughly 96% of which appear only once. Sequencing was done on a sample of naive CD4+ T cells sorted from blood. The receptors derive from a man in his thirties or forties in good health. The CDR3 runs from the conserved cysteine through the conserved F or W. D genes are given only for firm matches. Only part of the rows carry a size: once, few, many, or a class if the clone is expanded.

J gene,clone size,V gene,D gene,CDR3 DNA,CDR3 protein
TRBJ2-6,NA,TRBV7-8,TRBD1,TGTGCCAGCAGACGGACAGGGGCTGGGGCCAACGTCCTGACTTTC,CASRRTGAGANVLTF
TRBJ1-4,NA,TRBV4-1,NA,TGCGCCAGCAGCCACCTGACACCTGGGGATGAAAAACTGTTTTTT,CASSHLTPGDEKLFF
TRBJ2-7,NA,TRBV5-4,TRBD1,TGTGCCAGCAGCTTGTTTGGACAGGGTGACGAGCAGTACTTC,CASSLFGQGDEQYF
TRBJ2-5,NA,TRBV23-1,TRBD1,TGCGCCAGCAGTTCCGGACAGGGGCAAGAGACCCAGTACTTC,CASSSGQGQETQYF
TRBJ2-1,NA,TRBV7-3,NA,TGTGCCAGCAGCTTACGGCGGGAAGGCTACAATGAGCAGTTCTTC,CASSLRREGYNEQFF
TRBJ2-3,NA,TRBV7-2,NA,TGTGCCAGCAGCTTAGGGGGGCGGACAGATACGCAGTATTTT,CASSLGGRTDTQYF
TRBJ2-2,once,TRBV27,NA,TGTGCCAGCAGTTTACCAACAACGAACAGGGAGACGAACACCGGGGAGCTGTTTTTT,CASSLPTTNRETNTGELFF
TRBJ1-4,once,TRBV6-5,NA,TGTGCCAGCAGACGAGGGGGGCGTAATGAAAAACTGTTTTTT,CASRRGGRNEKLFF
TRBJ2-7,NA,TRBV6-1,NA,TGTGCCAGCAGTGAAGGTATTCCTACATATACCTACGAGCAGTACTTC,CASSEGIPTYTYEQYF
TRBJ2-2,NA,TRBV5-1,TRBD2,TGCGCCAGCAGCCCACGACTAGCGGGGGCCGCCGGGGAGCTGTTTTTT,CASSPRLAGAAGELFF
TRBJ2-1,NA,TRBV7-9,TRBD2,TGTGCCAGCAGGCTGACTAGCGGGAGGAGCAATGAGCAGTTCTTC,CASRLTSGRSNEQFF
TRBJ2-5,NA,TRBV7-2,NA,TGTGCCAGCACCCTTACAGGGTCCCCAGAGACCCAGTACTTC,CASTLTGSPETQYF
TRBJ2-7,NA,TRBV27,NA,TGTGCCAGCAGCCCTGGGGGAGCTTTTGACGAGCAGTACTTC,CASSPGGAFDEQYF
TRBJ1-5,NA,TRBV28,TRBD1,TGTGCCAGCAGTTATTGGGACAGCAATTCCAATCAGCCCCAGCATTTT,CASSYWDSNSNQPQHF
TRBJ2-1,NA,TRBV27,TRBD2,TGTGCCAGCAGTCTCGGGACTAGCGTGAACAATGAGCAGTTCTTC,CASSLGTSVNNEQFF
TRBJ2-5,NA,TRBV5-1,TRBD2,TGCGCCAGCAGCAACCGGGAGGATGGGGAGACCCAGTACTTC,CASSNREDGETQYF
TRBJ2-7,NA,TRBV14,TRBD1,TGTGCCAGCAGCCAAGATTGGCAGGGGGCTCACGAGCAGTACTTC,CASSQDWQGAHEQYF
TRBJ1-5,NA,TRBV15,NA,TGTGCCACCAGCGGAGGGGTTTGGCAGCCCCAGCATTTT,CATSGGVWQPQHF
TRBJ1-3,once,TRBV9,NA,TGTGCCAGCAGCCTCGACAGTTCTGGAAACACCATATATTTT,CASSLDSSGNTIYF
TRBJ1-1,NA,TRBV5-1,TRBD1,TGCGCCAGCAGCTTGGAAGGACAGGGCGACACTGAAGCTTTCTTT,CASSLEGQGDTEAFF
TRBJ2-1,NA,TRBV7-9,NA,TGTGCCAGCAGCTCCCTAGCGTATACCTACAATGAGCAGTTCTTC,CASSSLAYTYNEQFF
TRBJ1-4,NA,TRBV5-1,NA,TGCGCCAGCGCACGGACGGCAACTAATGAAAAACTGTTTTTT,CASARTATNEKLFF
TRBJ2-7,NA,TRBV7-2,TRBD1,TGTGCCAGCAGCTTCCGGGACAGCATCCGCTACGAGCAGTACTTC,CASSFRDSIRYEQYF
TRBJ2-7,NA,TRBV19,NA,TGTGCCAGTAGTATCTTGGCTAGCGCCATAACCTACGAGCAGTACTTC,CASSILASAITYEQYF
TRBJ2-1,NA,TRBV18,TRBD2,TGTGCCAGCTCACCGGGACTAGCGGGAGTGGGGAGTGAGCAGTTCTTC,CASSPGLAGVGSEQFF
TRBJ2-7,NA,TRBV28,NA,TGTGCCACCATAGGAGGAGCCGGACGGCGATACGAGCAGTACTTC,CATIGGAGRRYEQYF
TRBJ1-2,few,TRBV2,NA,TGTGCCAGCAGTGCCGACTCTGGCTACACCTTC,CASSADSGYTF
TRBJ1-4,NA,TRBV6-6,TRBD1,TGTGCCACCAGAAAGCAGGGGGCGGATGAAAAACTGTTTTTT,CATRKQGADEKLFF